This paragraph covers one T cell receptor beta chain sequence. The data derive from a study of PD-1 blockade in mismatch repair-deficient tumors. Germline lookup yields CDR1 LGHNA and CDR2 YNFKEQ. CDR3 length: 15 residues. V gave up 4 bases and J gave up 3 bases; unmatched junction bases: 4. Method: immunoSEQ multiplex PCR; TCRdb's copy keeps in-frame clones and lacks some. The sample carries some 84,000 clones, approximately 81% recorded once. The TCR originated in an adult with mismatch repair-deficient cancer. This specimen was peripheral blood, taken 12 weeks after starting pembrolizumab. This chain joins TRBV4-2 and TRBJ2-3; 10 positions match TRBD2. The CDR3 DNA reads as TGTGCCAGCAGCCTGCTAGCGGGAGCGACAGATACGCAGTATTTT. This translates into CASSLLAGATDTQYF.